One sample yielded the 21 T cell receptor beta chains listed below, sequenced in a study of Graves' ophthalmopathy and Graves' hyperthyroidism. RNA transcripts provided the template for amplifying TCR beta CDR3 regions. Following a first-round RT-PCR that used HTBI primers, a second-round multiplex PCR was carried out. TCRdb itself ran the multiplex PCR reads through MiXCR, one entry per CDR3 protein. This repertoire shows roughly 700,000 distinct CDR3 sequences, around 40% found once; its top ten account for less than 55%. Material for sequencing was peripheral blood. The source of these receptors is an adult man with Graves' ophthalmopathy.

This chain uses TRBV15 with TRBJ1-5; D not resolved. This CDR3 is 17 amino acids long. Between the trimmed V and J ends, which lost 0 bases and 0 bases, there was a span of 12 bases. The germline gives CDR1 LNHNV, CDR2 YYDKDF (reference sequence). This chain's CDR3 is CATSREQASSSNQPQHF. The CDR3 nucleotides are TGTGCCACCAGCAGAGAGCAGGCGTCCTCTAGCAATCAGCCCCAGCATTTT.

This clonotype was seen only once. The chain couples TRBV24-1 to TRBJ2-6, with 8 bases lining up with TRBD1. Germline loops: CDR1 KGHDR, CDR2 SFDVKD. The CDR3 spans 20 residues. Unmatched junction bases numbered 15, after V lost 3 bases and J lost 3 bases. The CDR3 nucleotides are TGTGCCACCAGTGATACATTAAGGACAGGGTCGTCGGTTGGGGCCAACGTCCTGACTTTC. This sequence encodes CATSDTLRTGSSVGANVLTF.

At least ten counts were recorded for this clonotype. The chain joins TRBV7-3 to TRBJ1-2; 7 nucleotides agree with TRBD1. The V segment lost 4 bases and the J segment 6 bases; nucleotides outside the gene matches: 5. Germline loops: CDR1 SGHTA, CDR2 FQGTGA. The length of the CDR3 is 13 residues. The CDR3 DNA sequence: TGTGCCAGCAGCTGGTCAGGGGGGGATGGCTACACCTTC. It specifies CASSWSGGDGYTF.

This clonotype was detected ten times or more. The chain carries TRBV6-6 and TRBJ1-2; D remains unclear. CDR3 length: 11 residues. Germline V CDR1 and CDR2: MNHNY, SVGAGI (reference sequence). The V gene lost 6 bases and the J gene lost 4 bases, with 6 bases spanning the gap. CDR3 DNA: TGTGCCAGCAGGAATTTCTATGGCTACACCTTC. Protein: CASRNFYGYTF.

A note on this clonotype: A much larger clonotype is one base distant, so this may be a read error. The chain recombines TRBV7-3 with TRBJ2-2; 7 nucleotides match TRBD1. V trimming: 2 bases; J trimming: 1 base; junction bases outside the gene matches: 1. This CDR3 spans 15 amino acids. Germline CDR1 reads SGHTA; CDR2 reads FQGTGA. CDR3 coding DNA: TGTGCCAGCAGCTTAGGGACAGAGAACACCGGGGAGCTGTTTTTT. Translation: CASSLGTENTGELFF.

The sample holds many counts of this clonotype. An end of the junction differs from the germline gene, which may be a read error. The chain uses TRBV4-3 and TRBJ1-2, with D uncertain. Germline CDR1 reads LGHNA; CDR2 reads YSLEER. There are 14 residues in the CDR3. This chain's CDR3 is CASSQDPTSYGYTF. For the CDR3, the DNA is TGTGCCAGCAGCCAAGATCCCACGTCCTATGGCTACACCTTC.

This clonotype appeared many times. V is TRBV29-1 and J is TRBJ1-4, with TRBD1 as a possible D gene (6 bases). V was trimmed by 6 bases and J by 1 base, leaving 15 bases between them. The germline V gene has CDR1 SQVTM and CDR2 ANQGSEA. This CDR3 has 15 residues. CDR3 nucleotides: TGCAGCGTCAGAGTCGCAGGGGTAACTAATGAAAAACTGTTTTTT. This encodes CSVRVAGVTNEKLFF.

In regard to this clonotype: The conserved closing phenylalanine or tryptophan is absent in this CDR3, likely reflecting a read error. The limits of the CDR3 on the DNA are not certain, so only TCRdb's listed CDR3 is given. This rearrangement joins TRBV29-1 to TRBJ2-7. CDR1 SQVTM and CDR2 ANQGSEA come from the germline V gene. Both ends counted, the CDR3 spans 8 residues. The CDR3 loop is CSATVGCL.

This clonotype was counted ten times or more. The chain recombines TRBV7-2 with TRBJ2-7, with unresolved D. V shed 0 bases and J shed 6 bases, with 12 bases lying between them. The germline CDR1 and CDR2 sequences are SGHTA and FQGNSA. The CDR3 runs to 14 residues. The CDR3 region is CASSLAGDRFEQYF. The CDR3 DNA is TGTGCCAGCAGCTTAGCTGGGGATCGGTTCGAGCAGTACTTC.

This clonotype was counted ten times or more. The rearrangement links TRBV2 to TRBJ1-4; D is unresolved. CDR1 and CDR2 (germline): SNHLY, FYNNEI. V lost 5 bases and J 1 base, leaving 8 bases between the germline ends. The CDR3 loop spans 14 amino acids. Written as DNA, the CDR3 is TGTGCCAGCAGTCCTCTGCGAACTAATGAAAAACTGTTTTTT. It yields the protein CASSPLRTNEKLFF. Using reference TRBV2 and TRBJ1-4 for the parts outside the CDR3, the full variable domain is EPEVTQTPSHQVTQMGQEVILRCVPISNHLYFYWYRQILGQKVEFLVSFYNNEISEKSEIFDDQFSVERPDGSNFTLKIRSTKLEDSAMYFCASSPLRTNEKLFFGSGTQLSVL.

This clonotype was seen many times. This rearrangement joins TRBV4-2 to TRBJ1-1, with 7 nucleotides matching TRBD1. The CDR3 extends over 14 amino acids. V gave up 3 bases and J gave up 1 base; unmatched junction bases: 2. The germline CDR1 and CDR2 sequences are LGHNA and YNFKEQ. CDR3 coding DNA: TGTGCCAGCAGCCAGACAGGGACGAACACTGAAGCTTTCTTT. Translating it yields CASSQTGTNTEAFF.

There are many counts of this clonotype. The chain joins TRBV29-1 to TRBJ2-7; no definite D call. CDR3 length: 13 amino acids. Trimming cost V 2 bases and J 2 bases, with 10 bases left between them. Looked up from germline, CDR1 is SQVTM and CDR2 is ANQGSEA. CDR3 protein: CSVEFAATYEQYF. For the CDR3, the DNA is TGCAGCGTTGAATTTGCTGCAACCTACGAGCAGTACTTC.

V usage is TRBV10-3 and J usage is TRBJ2-5; no clear D gene. Germline loops: CDR1 ENHRY, CDR2 SYGVKD. CDR3 length equals 14 residues. Trimming removed 0 bases from V and 4 bases from J, with 9 bases in between. DNA of the CDR3: TGTGCCATCAGTGAGTCAGGGCTCGCAGAGACCCAGTACTTC. Translated, it gives CAISESGLAETQYF.

This clonotype was counted at least ten times. The V and J genes are TRBV7-8 and TRBJ2-5, with D perhaps TRBD2 (5 bases). This CDR3 has 11 amino acids. Germline V CDR1 and CDR2: SGHVS, FQNEAQ. Deletions cut 4 bases from V and 11 bases from J, with 11 bases between. The CDR3 loop reads CASSSGIPQYF. CDR3 DNA sequence: TGTGCCAGCAGCTCCGGGATCCCTCAGTACTTC.

This clonotype showed up just once. The chain uses TRBV29-1 and TRBJ1-1, with 9 bases fitting TRBD1. Germline CDR1 SQVTM, CDR2 ANQGSEA. Trimming took 7 bases from V and 0 from J; bases not matched to a gene: 9. CDR3 length: 15 residues. The CDR3 loop is CSGGDRDGLNTEAFF. CDR3 coding DNA: TGCAGCGGGGGGGACAGGGATGGATTGAACACTGAAGCTTTCTTT.

This clonotype was picked up a small number of times. The genes are TRBV7-9 and TRBJ1-1; TRBD1 might be the D (5 bases). CDR1 is SEHNR and CDR2 is FQNEAQ in the germline V gene (reference sequence). This CDR3 is 13 amino acids long. Between the trimmed V and J ends, which lost 6 bases and 1 base, there was a span of 9 bases. The CDR3 DNA sequence: TGTGCCAGCAGGTGGGGCGGGAACACTGAAGCTTTCTTT. The encoded protein is CASRWGGNTEAFF. The whole variable domain, remainder taken from reference TRBV7-9 and TRBJ1-1, is DTGVSQNPRHKITKRGQNVTFRCDPISEHNRLYWYRQTLGQGPEFLTYFQNEAQLEKSRLLSDRFSAERPKGSFSTLEIQRTEQGDSAMYLCASRWGGNTEAFFGQGTRLTVV.

This clonotype was seen only a few times. This rearrangement joins TRBV25-1 to TRBJ1-4; perhaps TRBD1 as D (5 bases). Per germline, CDR1 MGHDK and CDR2 SYGVNS. Trimming took off 6 bases at V and 10 bases at J, with 21 bases between the two ends. The CDR3 is 15 amino acids. CDR3 protein: CASSSTPVGAAKLFF. The CDR3 DNA sequence: TGTGCCAGCAGCTCTACCCCCGTCGGGGCCGCAAAACTGTTTTTT.

This clonotype has more than one count but fewer than ten. The chain links TRBV9 to TRBJ1-1; D possibly corresponds to TRBD1 (5 bases). The CDR3 totals 15 residues. Trimming removed 0 bases at V and 0 bases at J, with 9 bases between. Germline CDR1 reads SGDLS; CDR2 reads YYNGEE. CDR3: CASSVGGPMNTEAFF. The CDR3 DNA is TGTGCCAGCAGCGTAGGGGGACCTATGAACACTGAAGCTTTCTTT. Using reference TRBV9 and TRBJ1-1 for the parts outside the CDR3, the full variable domain is DSGVTQTPKHLITATGQRVTLRCSPRSGDLSVYWYQQSLDQGLQFLIQYYNGEERAKGNILERFSAQQFPDLHSELNLSSLELGDSALYFCASSVGGPMNTEAFFGQGTRLTVV.

This clonotype has only a few counts. The CDR3 spells CASSQGPPSAGELFF. CDR3 nucleotide sequence: TGTGCCAGCAGCCAAGGTCCACCTTCGGCCGGGGAGCTGTTTTTT. The gene calls are TRBV7-9 and TRBJ2-2, with D unclear. Germline values: CDR1 SEHNR, CDR2 FQNEAQ (reference sequence). V lost 5 bases and J lost 6, with 16 bases in between. This CDR3 comprises 15 residues. The whole variable domain, remainder taken from reference TRBV7-9 and TRBJ2-2, is DTGVSQNPRHKITKRGQNVTFRCDPISEHNRLYWYRQTLGQGPEFLTYFQNEAQLEKSRLLSDRFSAERPKGSFSTLEIQRTEQGDSAMYLCASSQGPPSAGELFFGEGSRLTVL.

The genes are TRBV2 and TRBJ2-5; D perhaps matches TRBD2 (6 bases). Looked up from germline, CDR1 is SNHLY and CDR2 is FYNNEI. V lost 2 bases to trimming and J lost 4 bases, with 17 bases between them. This CDR3 is 16 amino acids long. The CDR3, as DNA: TGTGCCAGCAGTGAATGGGTGAGCGGGCGGGGAGAGACCCAGTACTTC. Protein sequence: CASSEWVSGRGETQYF.

V gene TRBV2 combines with J gene TRBJ1-2, with a possible D match to TRBD1 (6 bases). Germline V gives CDR1 SNHLY, CDR2 FYNNEI. Trimming pared 5 bases from V and 4 bases from J, leaving 14 bases between. CDR3 size: 14 residues. CDR3 sequence reads: CASSQNRVSYGYTF. The CDR3 DNA is TGTGCCAGCAGTCAAAACAGGGTCAGCTATGGCTACACCTTC. The full variable domain, with the rest looked up from reference TRBV2 and TRBJ1-2, is EPEVTQTPSHQVTQMGQEVILRCVPISNHLYFYWYRQILGQKVEFLVSFYNNEISEKSEIFDDQFSVERPDGSNFTLKIRSTKLEDSAMYFCASSQNRVSYGYTFGSGTRLTVV.